The 30 T cell receptor beta chains in this list originate from one sample, sequenced in a study of blood T cell repertoires in COVID-19. Some clones are missing from TCRdb's copy, which holds only in-frame ones; the method was immunoSEQ multiplex PCR. The sample holds 85,000 to 100,000 clones, roughly 72% seen once. Sequences were obtained from peripheral blood. The receptors come from a woman aged 60-75 years in a cohort sampled during active or convalescent COVID-19.

CDR3 loop: CASSLQGTGELFF. The CDR3, as DNA: TGTGCCAGCAGTTTACAGGGTACCGGGGAGCTGTTTTTT. J is TRBJ2-2 and V is TRBV6-6; D is perhaps TRBD1 (6 bases). The CDR3 loop spans 13 amino acids. The ends were cut back, 4 bases at V and 5 bases at J, with 8 bases in the middle. Germline CDR1 is MNHNY and CDR2 is SVGAGI (reference sequence).

The rearrangement joins TRBV18 to TRBJ1-5; 7 bases are shared with TRBD1. This CDR3 contains 17 residues. V was pared by 5 bases and J by 4 bases, with 14 bases of the junction left unmatched. The germline V gene has CDR1 KGHSH and CDR2 LQKENI. CDR3 loop: CASSSTGFVRGNQPQHF. The CDR3 DNA reads TGTGCCAGCTCATCGACAGGGTTTGTAAGAGGGAATCAGCCCCAGCATTTT.

The J gene is TRBJ2-5, the V gene TRBV2; 8 bases match TRBD2. V gave up 1 base and J gave up 4 bases; unmatched junction bases: 5. Germline V gene sequence: CDR1 SNHLY, CDR2 FYNNEI. The CDR3 is 15 amino acids. The CDR3 loop is CASSEGIAGTETQYF. The CDR3 nucleotides read TGTGCCAGCAGTGAAGGGATAGCGGGAACAGAGACCCAGTACTTC.

The chain employs TRBV14 and TRBJ2-5; the D gene is possibly TRBD2 (5 bases). The CDR3 runs to 14 residues. CDR1 SGHDN and CDR2 FVKESK come from the germline V gene. V was shortened by 1 base and J by 7 bases, with 13 bases between the two germline ends. CDR3 DNA sequence: TGTGCCAGCAGCCAAGTGGGTCTCCGGGGGACCCAGTACTTC. Translation gives CASSQVGLRGTQYF. Based on the CDR3 plus reference TRBV14 and TRBJ2-5, the full variable domain is EAGVTQFPSHSVIEKGQTVTLRCDPISGHDNLYWYRRVMGKEIKFLLHFVKESKQDESGMPNNRFLAERTGGTYSTLKVQPAELEDSGVYFCASSQVGLRGTQYFGPGTRLLVL.

V and J are TRBV25-1 and TRBJ2-1, with 7 bases lining up with TRBD1. With V trimmed by 8 bases and J by 7 bases, 5 bases remained unmatched. Germline CDR1 is MGHDK and CDR2 is SYGVNS. This CDR3 is 12 amino acids long. In DNA, the CDR3 is TGTGCCAGCGGCGACAGGGCTAATGAGCAGTTCTTC. It specifies CASGDRANEQFF.

The chain couples TRBV6-2 or TRBV6-3 to TRBJ1-5; a weak D match, TRBD1 (6 bases). Trimming took 5 bases from V and 2 from J, leaving 19 bases between them. The V gene's germline CDR1 is MNHEY and CDR2 SVGEGT. This CDR3 contains 17 residues. The CDR3 DNA sequence: TGTGCCAGCAGTCGGGACATAAAACGGGGTGGCAATCAGCCCCAGCATTTT. Translating it yields CASSRDIKRGGNQPQHF.

This chain joins TRBV28 and TRBJ1-6; no definite D call. The CDR3 loop spans 17 amino acids. The germline gives CDR1 MDHEN, CDR2 SYDVKM. The germline V and J ends were trimmed by 7 bases and 4 bases, with 20 bases remaining between them. The CDR3 DNA reads TGTGCCAGCATTCAAGGATGGAGAGGAGGTTATAATTCACCCCTCCACTTT. Protein sequence: CASIQGWRGGYNSPLHF.

V and J are TRBV18 and TRBJ2-5; D not certain. Germline-derived CDR1 and CDR2 are KGHSH and LQKENI. Trimming removed 0 bases from V and 0 bases from J, with 8 bases in between. The CDR3 loop spans 15 amino acids. This CDR3 is CASSPPASYQETQYF. As DNA, the CDR3 is TGTGCCAGCTCACCACCGGCTTCGTACCAAGAGACCCAGTACTTC.

J is TRBJ2-7 and V is TRBV11-2; D may be TRBD2 (5 bases). This CDR3 comprises 15 residues. CDR1 SGHAT and CDR2 FQNNGV come from the germline V gene. Trimming cost V 1 base and J 1 base, with 11 bases left between them. The DNA of the CDR3 is TGTGCCAGCAGCTTAGCGGGGAACCCTTCCTACGAGCAGTACTTC. It codes for CASSLAGNPSYEQYF.

The V call is TRBV7-2, the J call TRBJ2-5; TRBD1 matches at 7 bases. The CDR3 extends over 15 amino acids. Germline values: CDR1 SGHTA, CDR2 FQGNSA. V was clipped by 4 bases and J by 5 bases; unmatched bases: 10. The CDR3 coding sequence is TGTGCCAGCAGCTCTAATTCAGGGGGTCTGGAGACCCAGTACTTC. Translated, it gives CASSSNSGGLETQYF.

The chain links TRBV6-6 to TRBJ1-5, with 8 bases fitting TRBD1. The ends lost 8 bases at V and 9 bases at J; junction bases unmatched: 18. The CDR3 covers 16 residues. Germline-derived CDR1 and CDR2 are MNHNY and SVGAGI (reference sequence). CDR3 in DNA: TGTGCCAGCTCTAAGGACTCCGACAGGGGTTATAGGCCCCAGCATTTT. It encodes CASSKDSDRGYRPQHF.

The V and J genes are TRBV6-5 and TRBJ1-1; tentative D call: TRBD1 (6 bases). Trimming shortened V by 6 bases and J by 1 base, and 15 bases separated the two germline ends. In germline, CDR1 is MNHEY, CDR2 SVGAGI. CDR3 length: 15 residues. The CDR3 DNA sequence: TGTGCCAGCAGCACTAGACAGGTGCGGAACACTGAAGCTTTCTTT. Amino acid sequence: CASSTRQVRNTEAFF.

The rearrangement links TRBV19 to TRBJ2-1; the match to TRBD2 covers 15 bases. Germline V gene sequence: CDR1 LNHDA, CDR2 SQIVND (reference sequence). The CDR3 totals 16 residues. The V and J ends lost 4 bases and 9 bases, in that order; junction bases with no gene match: 7. The CDR3 bases are TGTGCCAGTAGTAGCGGACTAGCGGGGGGGTCCGGTGAGCAGTTCTTC. This codes for CASSSGLAGGSGEQFF. The entire variable domain, with the rest obtained from reference TRBV19 and TRBJ2-1, is as follows: DGGITQSPKYLFRKEGQNVTLSCEQNLNHDAMYWYRQDPGQGLRLIYYSQIVNDFQKGDIAEGYSVSREKKESFPLTVTSAQKNPTAFYLCASSSGLAGGSGEQFFGPGTRLTVL.

J is TRBJ2-7 and V is TRBV6-5; no clear D. The germline V gene has CDR1 MNHEY and CDR2 SVGAGI. The germline V and J ends were trimmed by 5 bases and 4 bases, with 6 bases remaining between them. The CDR3 runs to 11 residues. The CDR3 nucleotides are TGTGCCAGCAGTAGCGTTTACGAGCAGTACTTC. As protein: CASSSVYEQYF.

This clone occurred once. The chain links TRBV19 to TRBJ2-1; D perhaps matches TRBD1 (6 bases). Per the germline V gene, CDR1 is LNHDA and CDR2 is SQIVND (reference sequence). This CDR3 comprises 15 residues. Trimming stripped 3 bases from V and 2 bases from J, with 11 bases between. In nucleotides, the CDR3 is TGTGCCAGTAGTATCCGGGACAAAGCCTACAATGAGCAGTTCTTC. Its protein product is CASSIRDKAYNEQFF.

The count of this clone is one. This rearrangement joins TRBV4-1 to TRBJ1-1; D perhaps matches TRBD1 (6 bases). V was pared by 3 bases and J by 3 bases, with 23 bases between. CDR3 length: 18 residues. Germline assignment: CDR1 MGHRA and CDR2 YSYEKL. CDR3: CASSHPREPGAVDTEAFF. In DNA, the CDR3 is TGCGCCAGCAGCCACCCCCGGGAACCAGGGGCAGTTGACACTGAAGCTTTCTTT.

The CDR3 loop is CASSYLTGSGRLSGNTIYF. In nucleotides, the CDR3 is TGTGCCAGCAGTTACCTGACAGGATCGGGGCGGCTCTCTGGAAACACCATATATTTT. The chain is built from TRBV6-2 or TRBV6-3 and TRBJ1-3, with D possibly being TRBD1 (6 bases). Looked up from germline, CDR1 is MNHEY and CDR2 is SVGEGT. The length of the CDR3 is 19 residues. V dropped 2 bases and J dropped 0 bases, with 20 bases sitting between them.

The rearrangement joins TRBV6-5 to TRBJ1-2; the match to TRBD1 covers 8 bases. The J segment lost 7 bases and the V segment lost 0 bases, leaving 4 bases of the junction unmatched. Germline assignment: CDR1 MNHEY and CDR2 SVGAGI. This CDR3 has 14 residues. The DNA for the CDR3 is TGTGCCAGCAGTTACTCGGCAGGGGGCGGTGGCTACACCTTC. It yields the protein CASSYSAGGGGYTF.

This clone was counted many times. The rearrangement uses TRBV5-4 and TRBJ2-3; a possible D gene is TRBD1 (6 bases). V dropped 1 base and J dropped 2 bases, with 11 bases sitting between them. Germline V gives CDR1 SGHNT, CDR2 YYREEE (reference sequence). The CDR3 is 15 amino acids. The CDR3 loop reads CASSLLRTDTDTQYF. The CDR3 coding sequence is TGTGCCAGCAGCTTGCTGCGGACAGACACAGATACGCAGTATTTT.

The chain has TRBV20-1 and TRBJ2-4, with TRBD2 matching over 13 bases. Trimming at V came to 3 bases and at J to 0 bases, leaving 5 bases not matched to a gene. Germline CDR1 reads DFQATT; CDR2 reads SNEGSKA (reference sequence). The CDR3 runs 17 residues. The CDR3 region has the DNA TGCAGTGCTAGTTTACTAGCGGGGGGGCCAGCCAAAAACATTCAGTACTTC. It specifies CSASLLAGGPAKNIQYF.

In its sample, this clone was seen a few times. The chain recombines TRBV5-1 with TRBJ2-5; no clear D. Germline V gene sequence: CDR1 SGHRS, CDR2 YFSETQ. The CDR3 runs 14 residues. V lost 0 bases, J lost 4 bases, and 10 bases lay in between. The CDR3 DNA reads as TGCGCCAGCAGCTTGGCAGGTGGAAGAGAGACCCAGTACTTC. This gives the protein CASSLAGGRETQYF.

This chain links TRBV11-3 with TRBJ2-1; 8 bases are shared with TRBD1. CDR1 is SGHNT and CDR2 is YENEEA in the germline V gene. V gave up 4 bases and J gave up 10 bases; unmatched junction bases: 9. The length of the CDR3 is 14 residues. The CDR3 here is CASSSRAGGAEQFF. Written as DNA, the CDR3 is TGTGCCAGCAGCTCTCGCGCAGGGGGCGCGGAGCAGTTCTTC.

The chain uses TRBV11-3 and TRBJ2-5, with D maybe TRBD2 (7 bases). CDR1 and CDR2 from the germline V gene are SGHNT and YENEEA. The CDR3 has 17 amino acids. Trimming pared 1 base from V and 1 base from J, leaving 16 bases between. The CDR3 coding sequence is TGTGCCAGCAGCTTAGGAGGGGGGGCACCTTTCCAAGAGACCCAGTACTTC. It encodes CASSLGGGAPFQETQYF.

The rearrangement links TRBV30 to TRBJ1-2; 12 nucleotides agree with TRBD1. Germline CDR1 GTSNPN, CDR2 SVGIG (reference sequence). The trim removed 1 base at V and 8 bases at J, leaving 5 bases unmatched. CDR3 length: 14 residues. DNA for the CDR3: TGTGCCTGGAGTGCGGGACAGGGGGCTAGAGGCTACACCTTC. This codes for CAWSAGQGARGYTF.

The rearrangement uses TRBV24-1 and TRBJ1-5; 10 bases agree with TRBD1. Germline CDR1 KGHDR, CDR2 SFDVKD. The CDR3 is 14 amino acids. V gave up 10 bases and J gave up 0 bases; unmatched junction bases: 2. In nucleotides, the CDR3 is TGTGCCACGGGACAGGGGTCTAGCAATCAGCCCCAGCATTTT. Translated, it gives CATGQGSSNQPQHF.

The chain's CDR3 is CASSQRRGANYGYTF. The CDR3 DNA follows: TGTGCCAGCAGCCAACGGCGCGGTGCTAACTATGGCTACACCTTC. This chain joins TRBV28 and TRBJ1-2; no reliable D call. CDR3 size: 15 residues. With 6 bases removed from V and 0 bases from J, the gap between germline ends came to 14 bases. The germline gives CDR1 MDHEN, CDR2 SYDVKM.

A single count supports this clone. This rearrangement joins TRBV7-6 to TRBJ2-1; 11 bases are shared with TRBD2. Germline V gene data show CDR1 as SGHVS and CDR2 as FNYEAQ. V dropped 1 base and J dropped 5; count of bases not matched to a gene: 4. The CDR3 length is 16 residues. CDR3 region: CASSLVRLAGNNEQFF. The CDR3 DNA follows: TGTGCCAGCAGCTTAGTAAGACTAGCGGGAAACAATGAGCAGTTCTTC.

This clone turned up a few times. The chain links TRBV30 to TRBJ2-7; D may be TRBD2 (7 bases). Trimming stripped 5 bases from V and 7 bases from J, with 12 bases between. Germline values: CDR1 GTSNPN, CDR2 SVGIG (reference sequence). This CDR3 is built from 11 residues. CDR3 region: CAWRGAGEQYF. For the CDR3, the DNA is TGTGCCTGGCGGGGGGCGGGGGAGCAGTACTTC.

V gene TRBV7-6 combines with J gene TRBJ2-1, with no clear D. V lost 1 base to trimming and J lost 7 bases, with 5 bases between them. The CDR3 has 12 residues. Germline CDR1 SGHVS, CDR2 FNYEAQ. CDR3 nucleotides: TGTGCCAGCAGCTTAGTGGAGAATGAGCAGTTCTTC. Protein: CASSLVENEQFF. The whole variable domain, filled in from reference TRBV7-6 and TRBJ2-1, reads GAGVSQSPRYKVTKRGQDVALRCDPISGHVSLYWYRQALGQGPEFLTYFNYEAQQDKSGLPNDRFSAERPEGSISTLTIQRTEQRDSAMYRCASSLVENEQFFGPGTRLTVL.

V is TRBV10-2 and J is TRBJ2-1; D is perhaps TRBD2 (7 bases). The CDR3 runs 14 residues. Germline V CDR1 and CDR2: WSHSY, SAAADI. Between the trimmed V and J ends, which lost 7 bases and 8 bases, there was a span of 18 bases. CDR3 in amino acids: CASKKGDLADEQFF. In DNA form, the CDR3 reads TGCGCCAGCAAGAAGGGGGACCTAGCGGATGAGCAGTTCTTC.